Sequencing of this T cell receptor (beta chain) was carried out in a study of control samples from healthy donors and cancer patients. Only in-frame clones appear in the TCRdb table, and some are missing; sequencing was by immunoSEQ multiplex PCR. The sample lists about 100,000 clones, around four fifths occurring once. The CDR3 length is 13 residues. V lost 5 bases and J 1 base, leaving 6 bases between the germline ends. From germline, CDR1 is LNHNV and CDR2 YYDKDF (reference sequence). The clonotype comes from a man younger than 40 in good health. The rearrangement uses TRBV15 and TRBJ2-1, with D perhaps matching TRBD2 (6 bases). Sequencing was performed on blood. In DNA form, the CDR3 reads TGTGCCACCAGCGGGGGGTCCTACAATGAGCAGTTCTTC. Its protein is CATSGGSYNEQFF.